The rows below give T cell receptor beta chains drawn from one sample of a study of shared clonotypes between healthy human individuals. Data came from immunoSEQ multiplex PCR; TCRdb stores just in-frame clones and leaves some out. The sample includes roughly 2.5 million clones, more than 90% of them seen just once. The sample comprised naive CD4+ T cells sorted from blood. The receptors were sampled from a man between 18 and 35 years old in good health. Both conserved end residues are part of each CDR3. Fields, in order: D gene, clone size, J gene, CDR3 length, V gene, CDR3 protein, CDR3 DNA. The D gene is left open where the match is weak. Some rows mark clone size as missing; the rest say once, few, many or name a class of expanded clone.

>NA|NA|TRBJ2-5|17|TRBV7-9
CASSPHSPGTGQETQYF
TGTGCCAGCAGCCCCCATTCCCCGGGGACTGGGCAAGAGACCCAGTACTTC
>TRBD1|once|TRBJ1-5|15|TRBV27
CASSRAGTGNQPQHF
TGTGCCAGCAGCCGGGCGGGGACAGGTAATCAGCCCCAGCATTTT
>NA|NA|TRBJ1-2|12|TRBV28
CASSARDYGYTF
TGTGCCAGCAGCGCTAGGGACTATGGCTACACCTTC
>TRBD1|NA|TRBJ1-2|13|TRBV6-1
CASRGTGIYGYTF
TGTGCCAGCAGGGGGACAGGAATCTATGGCTACACCTTC
>NA|NA|TRBJ1-1|15|TRBV5-1
CASSWDSRVMAEAFF
TGCGCCAGCAGCTGGGATTCACGGGTTATGGCTGAAGCTTTCTTT
>NA|NA|TRBJ2-2|15|TRBV9
CASSVDEGSAGELFF
TGTGCCAGCAGCGTAGACGAGGGCTCTGCCGGGGAGCTGTTTTTT
>NA|NA|TRBJ2-3|13|TRBV10-1
CASMQPGTDTQYF
TGCGCCAGCATGCAGCCTGGGACAGATACGCAGTATTTT
>TRBD1|NA|TRBJ1-3|15|TRBV6-5
CASSSQDRSGNTIYF
TGTGCCAGCAGTTCTCAGGACAGGTCTGGAAACACCATATATTTT
>NA|NA|TRBJ2-3|16|TRBV19
CASSPHRLGVGDTQYF
TGTGCCAGTAGTCCCCATCGTCTAGGAGTGGGAGATACGCAGTATTTT
>TRBD2|NA|TRBJ2-1|16|TRBV18
CASSPPRGTSFNEQFF
TGTGCCAGCTCACCACCGAGGGGGACTAGCTTCAATGAGCAGTTCTTC
>NA|NA|TRBJ2-7|11|TRBV7-2
CASSLFQEQYF
TGTGCCAGCAGCTTATTCCAGGAGCAGTACTTC
>NA|NA|TRBJ2-2|13|TRBV10-3
CAISEKGTGELFF
TGTGCCATCAGTGAAAAGGGAACCGGGGAGCTGTTTTTT
>NA|NA|TRBJ1-5|14|TRBV19
CASSRSRESQPQHF
TGTGCCAGTAGTCGAAGCAGGGAAAGTCAGCCCCAGCATTTT
>NA|few|TRBJ1-5|13|TRBV2
CASAGGRFQPQHF
TGTGCCAGTGCGGGGGGGCGGTTTCAGCCCCAGCATTTT
>NA|NA|TRBJ1-5|13|TRBV6-6
CASSWEGNQPQHF
TGTGCCAGCAGTTGGGAGGGAAATCAGCCCCAGCATTTT
>TRBD2|NA|TRBJ2-3|17|TRBV18
CASSPPTSGHSTDTQYF
TGTGCCAGCTCACCCCCGACTAGCGGGCATAGCACAGATACGCAGTATTTT
>NA|NA|TRBJ2-7|12|TRBV10-3
CAISGGPYEQYF
TGTGCCATTAGTGGGGGCCCCTACGAGCAGTACTTC
>TRBD1|NA|TRBJ2-5|15|TRBV7-2
CASSFDRGLLETQYF
TGTGCCAGCAGCTTTGACAGGGGGCTTTTGGAGACCCAGTACTTC
>NA|NA|TRBJ2-3|17|TRBV11-2
CASSSTLLTGRTDTQYF
TGTGCCAGCAGCTCCACTCTGTTGACGGGGCGGACAGATACGCAGTATTTT
>TRBD1|NA|TRBJ1-1|15|TRBV18
CASSPGTGSATEAFF
TGTGCCAGCTCACCCGGGACAGGGTCGGCCACTGAAGCTTTCTTT
>NA|NA|TRBJ2-7|16|TRBV5-1
CASSLAQAPLHYEQYF
TGCGCCAGCAGCTTGGCTCAGGCCCCCCTACATTACGAGCAGTACTTC
>NA|NA|TRBJ1-2|13|TRBV18
CASSPRGADGYTF
TGTGCCAGCTCACCACGGGGGGCCGATGGCTACACCTTC
>NA|NA|TRBJ1-2|14|TRBV5-6
CASSPTGYNYGYTF
TGTGCCAGCAGCCCAACAGGGTATAACTATGGCTACACCTTC
>NA|NA|TRBJ1-2|14|TRBV4-2
CASSQDLGSYSYTF
TGTGCCAGCAGCCAAGATTTAGGTAGTTATAGCTACACCTTC
>TRBD1|NA|TRBJ1-5|15|TRBV19
CASEQGSKWNQPQHF
TGTGCCAGTGAACAGGGGAGTAAGTGGAATCAGCCCCAGCATTTT